The rows below give T cell receptor beta chains drawn from one sample of a study of shared clonotypes between healthy human individuals. Method: immunoSEQ multiplex PCR; TCRdb's copy keeps in-frame clones and lacks some. The data contain roughly 2 million clones, 95% of them singletons. The material sequenced was naive CD4+ T cells sorted from blood. Receptors were obtained from a man aged 18 to 30 in good health. Both conserved end residues are part of each CDR3. Fields, in order: D gene, clone size, J gene, V gene, CDR3 DNA, CDR3 protein. The D gene is left open where the match is weak. Part of the rows lack a size; the others show once, few, many or a class for expanded clones.

D gene: TRBD1; clone size: .; J gene: TRBJ1-4; V gene: TRBV28; CDR3 DNA: TGTGCCAGCAGTCCGAGGGGGCGTGAAAAACTGTTTTTT; CDR3 protein: CASSPRGREKLFF
D gene: .; clone size: .; J gene: TRBJ2-1; V gene: TRBV4-1; CDR3 DNA: TGCGCCAGCAGCCAAGGGAGGGCAAGGGGCTCCTACAATGAGCAGTTCTTC; CDR3 protein: CASSQGRARGSYNEQFF
D gene: .; clone size: .; J gene: TRBJ2-7; V gene: TRBV6-1; CDR3 DNA: TGTGCCAGCAGTGAAGCGTCGTGGGGGTTGGTGGTGAGAAACGAGCAGTACTTC; CDR3 protein: CASSEASWGLVVRNEQYF
D gene: TRBD2; clone size: .; J gene: TRBJ2-2; V gene: TRBV5-4; CDR3 DNA: TGTGCCAGCAGCTACCTAGCGGGGGGGCCGACCGGGGAGCTGTTTTTT; CDR3 protein: CASSYLAGGPTGELFF
D gene: TRBD2; clone size: .; J gene: TRBJ2-7; V gene: TRBV9; CDR3 DNA: TGTGCCAGCAGTCCCGTTGGACTAGCCCCCGCCTACGAGCAGTACTTC; CDR3 protein: CASSPVGLAPAYEQYF
D gene: TRBD1; clone size: once; J gene: TRBJ1-2; V gene: TRBV6-5; CDR3 DNA: TGTGCCAGCAGTAAGACAGGGGGCGGTGATCCTGGCTACACCTTC; CDR3 protein: CASSKTGGGDPGYTF
D gene: TRBD2; clone size: .; J gene: TRBJ2-5; V gene: TRBV7-9; CDR3 DNA: TGTGCCAGCAGCTTGGGAGCGGGAGCCCTCCAAGAGACCCAGTACTTC; CDR3 protein: CASSLGAGALQETQYF
D gene: .; clone size: .; J gene: TRBJ1-1; V gene: TRBV5-1; CDR3 DNA: TGCGCCAGCAGCGGTGACACTACCAACACTGAAGCTTTCTTT; CDR3 protein: CASSGDTTNTEAFF
D gene: .; clone size: .; J gene: TRBJ2-7; V gene: TRBV29-1; CDR3 DNA: TGCAGCGTGACAGGTTTAAGGTCCTACGAGCAGTACTTC; CDR3 protein: CSVTGLRSYEQYF
D gene: .; clone size: .; J gene: TRBJ2-5; V gene: TRBV5-4; CDR3 DNA: TGTGCCAGCAGCTTGGGACTACATCAAGAGACCCAGTACTTC; CDR3 protein: CASSLGLHQETQYF
D gene: .; clone size: .; J gene: TRBJ1-2; V gene: TRBV27; CDR3 DNA: TGTGCCAGCAGAGGGGCGGATTTAGATGGCTACACCTTC; CDR3 protein: CASRGADLDGYTF
D gene: TRBD2; clone size: .; J gene: TRBJ2-5; V gene: TRBV7-9; CDR3 DNA: TGTGCCAGCAGCCATAGCGGGAGTCAAGAGACCCAGTACTTC; CDR3 protein: CASSHSGSQETQYF
D gene: .; clone size: .; J gene: TRBJ1-4; V gene: TRBV7-9; CDR3 DNA: TGTGCCAGCAGCTTCGGGGACGAAAAACTGTTTTTT; CDR3 protein: CASSFGDEKLFF
D gene: TRBD1; clone size: .; J gene: TRBJ2-7; V gene: TRBV5-4; CDR3 DNA: TGTGCCAGCAGCCCACGGACAGGGAACTACGAGCAGTACTTC; CDR3 protein: CASSPRTGNYEQYF
D gene: .; clone size: .; J gene: TRBJ2-1; V gene: TRBV7-9; CDR3 DNA: TGTGCCAGCAGCTTAGCGATAGCGTACCCCTACAATGAGCAGTTCTTC; CDR3 protein: CASSLAIAYPYNEQFF
D gene: .; clone size: .; J gene: TRBJ1-1; V gene: TRBV7-3; CDR3 DNA: TGTGCCAGCTCGAGTTGGGGAGGTGGGAACACTGAAGCTTTCTTT; CDR3 protein: CASSSWGGGNTEAFF
D gene: .; clone size: .; J gene: TRBJ2-7; V gene: TRBV18; CDR3 DNA: TGTGCCAGCTCAAGAGGACAGACCTACGAGCAGTACTTC; CDR3 protein: CASSRGQTYEQYF
D gene: .; clone size: .; J gene: TRBJ1-2; V gene: TRBV10-3; CDR3 DNA: TGTGCCATCAGTGAGTCCTCGAACTATGGCTACACCTTC; CDR3 protein: CAISESSNYGYTF
D gene: .; clone size: .; J gene: TRBJ2-5; V gene: TRBV29-1; CDR3 DNA: TGCAGCGTTGCCTACCAAGAGACCCAGTACTTC; CDR3 protein: CSVAYQETQYF
D gene: TRBD1; clone size: .; J gene: TRBJ2-7; V gene: TRBV7-2; CDR3 DNA: TGTGCCAGCAGCTTCCTGGGACAGGGCCGCTACGAGCAGTACTTC; CDR3 protein: CASSFLGQGRYEQYF
D gene: TRBD2; clone size: .; J gene: TRBJ2-5; V gene: TRBV30; CDR3 DNA: TGTGCCTGGAGTGTTGGGAGGACTAGCGGGGGTGAGACCCAGTACTTC; CDR3 protein: CAWSVGRTSGGETQYF
D gene: .; clone size: .; J gene: TRBJ1-6; V gene: TRBV7-2; CDR3 DNA: TGTGCCAGCAGGCCCGGGAGGGATAATTCACCCCTCCACTTT; CDR3 protein: CASRPGRDNSPLHF
D gene: .; clone size: .; J gene: TRBJ2-1; V gene: TRBV4-1; CDR3 DNA: TGCGCCAGCAGCCAAGAAGGACGGGGGCTGAGTGGGCAGTTCTTC; CDR3 protein: CASSQEGRGLSGQFF
D gene: .; clone size: .; J gene: TRBJ2-7; V gene: TRBV19; CDR3 DNA: TGTGCCAGTAGTTCGACAGACTTTAGCTACGAGCAGTACTTC; CDR3 protein: CASSSTDFSYEQYF
D gene: .; clone size: .; J gene: TRBJ1-1; V gene: TRBV18; CDR3 DNA: TGTGCCAGCTCACCACCGGGACACCAGAACACTGAAGCTTTCTTT; CDR3 protein: CASSPPGHQNTEAFF
D gene: .; clone size: .; J gene: TRBJ1-1; V gene: TRBV29-1; CDR3 DNA: TGCAGCGCTTGGACGGGATACACTGAAGCTTTCTTT; CDR3 protein: CSAWTGYTEAFF
D gene: TRBD1; clone size: .; J gene: TRBJ2-3; V gene: TRBV11-2; CDR3 DNA: TGTGCCAGCAGCGCAGGGACAGGAAGCACAGATACGCAGTATTTT; CDR3 protein: CASSAGTGSTDTQYF
D gene: .; clone size: .; J gene: TRBJ1-2; V gene: TRBV6-5; CDR3 DNA: TGTGCCAGCAGTTACCGGGGGAACCCGAGGGATGGCTACACCTTC; CDR3 protein: CASSYRGNPRDGYTF
D gene: TRBD1; clone size: .; J gene: TRBJ1-6; V gene: TRBV7-3; CDR3 DNA: TGTGCCAGCAGCTCGGACAGGGTCGGGTCACCCCTCCACTTT; CDR3 protein: CASSSDRVGSPLHF
D gene: TRBD1; clone size: .; J gene: TRBJ1-1; V gene: TRBV10-2; CDR3 DNA: TGCGCCAGCAGTGAGCAGGGGGGGAACACTGAAGCTTTCTTT; CDR3 protein: CASSEQGGNTEAFF
D gene: .; clone size: once; J gene: TRBJ2-7; V gene: TRBV5-1; CDR3 DNA: TGCGCCAGCAGCTCCCTACAGGGATCCTACGAGCAGTACTTC; CDR3 protein: CASSSLQGSYEQYF
D gene: TRBD2; clone size: .; J gene: TRBJ2-5; V gene: TRBV30; CDR3 DNA: TGTGCCTGGAGAAGTTGGTGGGGGGGACCGGCCCAGTACTTC; CDR3 protein: CAWRSWWGGPAQYF
D gene: .; clone size: .; J gene: TRBJ2-5; V gene: TRBV10-3; CDR3 DNA: TGTGCCATCAGTGAGTCGAACGTCCCAGCTTCCGGGACCCAGTACTTC; CDR3 protein: CAISESNVPASGTQYF
D gene: TRBD1; clone size: .; J gene: TRBJ1-4; V gene: TRBV30; CDR3 DNA: TGTGCCTGGAGCGCCGCGACAGGGGTTAATGAAAAACTGTTTTTT; CDR3 protein: CAWSAATGVNEKLFF
D gene: .; clone size: .; J gene: TRBJ2-7; V gene: TRBV28; CDR3 DNA: TGTGCCAGCAGTTTAACAGGGAGTCGTTCCTACGAGCAGTACTTC; CDR3 protein: CASSLTGSRSYEQYF
D gene: TRBD1; clone size: .; J gene: TRBJ1-2; V gene: TRBV6-5; CDR3 DNA: TGTGCCAGCTACAGGGGGTTTAACTATGGCTACACCTTC; CDR3 protein: CASYRGFNYGYTF
D gene: .; clone size: .; J gene: TRBJ2-7; V gene: TRBV7-9; CDR3 DNA: TGTGCCAGCAGCCTAGAACAGGGTACCCACGAGCAGTACTTC; CDR3 protein: CASSLEQGTHEQYF
D gene: .; clone size: once; J gene: TRBJ2-5; V gene: TRBV6-5; CDR3 DNA: TGTGCCAGCAGTTATGGGGCAGGGTCTCAAGAGACCCAGTACTTC; CDR3 protein: CASSYGAGSQETQYF
D gene: TRBD1; clone size: .; J gene: TRBJ1-2; V gene: TRBV5-1; CDR3 DNA: TGCGCCAGCAGCTTGGGACAGGGGTCAGCACATGGCTACACCTTC; CDR3 protein: CASSLGQGSAHGYTF
D gene: TRBD1; clone size: .; J gene: TRBJ1-3; V gene: TRBV7-9; CDR3 DNA: TGTGCCAGCAGCTCTGGACAGGGGGTATCTGGAAACACCATATATTTT; CDR3 protein: CASSSGQGVSGNTIYF
D gene: TRBD1; clone size: .; J gene: TRBJ2-5; V gene: TRBV6-1; CDR3 DNA: TGTGCCAGCAGTGGACAGGGACAAGAGACCCAGTACTTC; CDR3 protein: CASSGQGQETQYF
D gene: .; clone size: .; J gene: TRBJ2-1; V gene: TRBV5-1; CDR3 DNA: TGCGCCAGCAGCTTATCCGAAAGGCAGTTCTTC; CDR3 protein: CASSLSERQFF
D gene: TRBD1; clone size: once; J gene: TRBJ1-1; V gene: TRBV7-9; CDR3 DNA: TGTGCCAGCAGCTTATATCAGGGGGCGTACACTGAAGCTTTCTTT; CDR3 protein: CASSLYQGAYTEAFF
D gene: TRBD1; clone size: .; J gene: TRBJ2-7; V gene: TRBV19; CDR3 DNA: TGTGCCAGTAGTATGGGGGCCGGGACAGCCTACGAGCAGTACTTC; CDR3 protein: CASSMGAGTAYEQYF